This passage covers 16 T cell receptor beta chains from one sample sequenced in a study of CD8 T cells in Susac syndrome. Random hexamers primed reverse transcription of about 0.45 to 1 ug RNA. TCRdb fed the immunoSEQ multiplex PCR reads into MiXCR, producing one record per CDR3 protein. Among tens of thousands of distinct CDR3 sequences listed, 93% were seen once. Sequencing was done on a sample of CD4+ T cells from PBMCs. These TCRs come from a human donor with Susac syndrome.

This chain links TRBV2 with TRBJ2-7; 9 bases align to TRBD1. In germline, CDR1 is SNHLY, CDR2 FYNNEI. Trimming cost V 1 base and J 3 bases; bases outside gene matches: 1. This CDR3 spans 14 amino acids. In nucleotides, the CDR3 is TGTGCCAGCAGTGAAGGGACAGGGGACTACGAGCAGTACTTC. Translated: CASSEGTGDYEQYF. The full variable domain, its missing parts supplied by reference TRBV2 and TRBJ2-7, is EPEVTQTPSHQVTQMGQEVILRCVPISNHLYFYWYRQILGQKVEFLVSFYNNEISEKSEIFDDQFSVERPDGSNFTLKIRSTKLEDSAMYFCASSEGTGDYEQYFGPGTRLTVT.

DNA of the CDR3: TGTGCCAGCAGCCACGTCGCCGGGTCCTACGAGCAGTACTTC. The encoded protein is CASSHVAGSYEQYF. The rearrangement links TRBV3-1 to TRBJ2-7; D is unresolved. CDR1 and CDR2 (germline): LGHDT, YNNKEL (reference sequence). Trimming left V 3 bases short and J 1 base short, with 10 bases between. The CDR3 totals 14 residues.

The chain joins TRBV21-1 to TRBJ1-2; TRBD1 is the table's D call and was not checked against the DNA. TRBV21-1 is reported as a pseudogene. The CDR3 extends over 14 amino acids. The CDR3, as DNA: TGTGCCAGCAGCAAACAGGGTACTAACTATGGCTACACCTTC. Encoded protein: CASSKQGTNYGYTF.

The chain joins TRBV6-6 to TRBJ1-6; TRBD1 is a possible D gene (5 bases). The V end lost 11 bases, the J end lost 7 bases, and 15 bases lay between the germline ends. The CDR3 has 13 residues. Germline V gene data show CDR1 as MNHNY and CDR2 as SVGAGI (reference sequence). The CDR3 coding sequence is TGTGCCTTGGGCAGGGTGACGAATTCACCCCTCCACTTT. Translating gives CALGRVTNSPLHF.

V usage is TRBV28 and J usage is TRBJ1-1; tentative D call: TRBD1 (5 bases). Germline V gives CDR1 MDHEN, CDR2 SYDVKM. The CDR3 is 15 residues long. V shed 7 bases and J shed 3 bases, with 18 bases lying between them. The CDR3 sequence is CASTGGAFIDTEAFF. The DNA for the CDR3 is TGTGCCAGCACAGGTGGGGCTTTTATTGACACTGAAGCTTTCTTT.

The rearrangement uses TRBV18 and TRBJ2-5, with TRBD1 as a possible D gene (6 bases). Trimming removed 2 bases from V and 5 bases from J, with 9 bases in between. CDR1 KGHSH and CDR2 LQKENI come from the germline V gene. There are 13 residues in the CDR3. CDR3 sequence reads: CASSPTGSETQYF. The CDR3 DNA reads as TGTGCCAGCTCACCAACAGGGTCGGAGACCCAGTACTTC.

The chain carries TRBV3-1 and TRBJ2-6; D remains unclear. CDR1 and CDR2 from the germline V gene are LGHDT and YNNKEL (reference sequence). V shed 4 bases and J shed 5 bases, with 21 bases lying between them. CDR3 size: 18 residues. The CDR3 DNA reads TGTGCCAGCAGCCTGGTGTACCATTTACAAAGTCGGGCCAACGTCCTGACTTTC. It specifies CASSLVYHLQSRANVLTF.

This chain connects TRBV6-2 or TRBV6-3 to TRBJ2-3; TRBD2 matches at 10 bases. The germline gives CDR1 MNHEY, CDR2 SVGEGT. The CDR3 loop spans 16 amino acids. The junction had 8 bases not matched to a gene; V was cut back by 2 bases and J by 6 bases. The DNA for the CDR3 is TGTGCCAGCAGTTACGGTTCAGCGGGGGGGCGCGATACGCAGTATTTT. Its translation: CASSYGSAGGRDTQYF.

The chain links TRBV7-3 to TRBJ2-4; 8 bases align to TRBD2. The V and J ends lost 4 bases and 9 bases, in that order; junction bases with no gene match: 8. Germline V gene sequence: CDR1 SGHTA, CDR2 FQGTGA. This CDR3 spans 14 amino acids. The CDR3 sequence is CASSYTGTRGIQYF. In DNA form, the CDR3 reads TGTGCCAGCAGCTATACAGGGACTAGGGGCATTCAGTACTTC. The full variable domain, completed using reference TRBV7-3 and TRBJ2-4, is GAGVSQTPSNKVTEKGKYVELRCDPISGHTALYWYRQSLGQGPEFLIYFQGTGAADDSGLPNDRFFAVRPEGSVSTLKIQRTERGDSAVYLCASSYTGTRGIQYFGAGTRLSVL.

This clonotype is a singleton in its sample. The rearrangement uses TRBV4-2 and TRBJ2-5; possible D gene TRBD2, 6 bases. The CDR3 consists of 16 residues. CDR1 is LGHNA, CDR2 YNFKEQ, per germline. V was trimmed by 4 bases and J by 7 bases, leaving 22 bases between them. The CDR3 sequence: CASSLMPPGLGGTQYF. CDR3 bases: TGTGCCAGCAGCCTCATGCCTCCGGGCCTGGGGGGGACCCAGTACTTC.

The sample holds a few counts of this clonotype. V usage is TRBV7-2 and J usage is TRBJ2-7; D gene uncertain. CDR1 is SGHTA, CDR2 FQGNSA, per germline. CDR3 length: 14 amino acids. The germline V and J ends were trimmed by 1 base and 0 bases, with 7 bases remaining between them. The CDR3 is CASSLGPSSYEQYF. CDR3 nucleotide sequence: TGTGCCAGCAGCTTAGGGCCCTCCTCCTACGAGCAGTACTTC.

The chain recombines TRBV6-2 or TRBV6-3 with TRBJ2-7; D may be TRBD1 (5 bases). The V end lost 2 bases, the J end lost 3 bases, and 23 bases lay between the germline ends. This CDR3 comprises 18 residues. Germline V gene data show CDR1 as MNHEY and CDR2 as SVGEGT. The CDR3 here is CASSYTDRPQPPFYEQYF. Here the CDR3 DNA reads TGTGCCAGCAGTTACACCGACAGACCTCAACCTCCATTCTACGAGCAGTACTTC.

This chain links TRBV7-2 with TRBJ2-7; 8 positions agree with TRBD1. CDR3 size: 14 residues. Trimming at V came to 3 bases and at J to 6 bases, leaving 7 bases not matched to a gene. Germline-derived CDR1 and CDR2 are SGHTA and FQGNSA. This chain's CDR3 is CASSLAGGLGEQYF. The CDR3 nucleotides are TGTGCCAGCAGCTTGGCAGGGGGCTTGGGCGAGCAGTACTTC.

The chain is built from TRBV20-1 and TRBJ2-3; 7 nucleotides line up with TRBD2. The CDR3 sequence is 16 residues long. Trimming took 3 bases from V and 2 from J; bases not matched to a gene: 11. Germline V CDR1 and CDR2: DFQATT, SNEGSKA (reference sequence). Written as DNA, the CDR3 is TGCAGTGCTAGGGGGCAGCGGCGGGGGATCACAGATACGCAGTATTTT. Its translation: CSARGQRRGITDTQYF.

This clonotype was seen just once. The chain has TRBV6-2 or TRBV6-3 and TRBJ2-6, with 7 bases matching TRBD1. This CDR3 region has 16 residues. V lost 6 bases and J lost 1; bases outside the gene matches: 6. Per the germline V gene, CDR1 is MNHEY and CDR2 is SVGEGT. The DNA for the CDR3 is TGTGCCAGCAGACGGACAGGCAAATCTGGGGCCAACGTCCTGACTTTC. This codes for CASRRTGKSGANVLTF.

The gene calls are TRBV5-1 and TRBJ2-1; D not resolved. Trimming removed 3 bases from V and 6 bases from J, with 13 bases in between. The length of the CDR3 is 14 residues. Germline loops: CDR1 SGHRS, CDR2 YFSETQ. In nucleotides, the CDR3 is TGCGCCAGCAGCTCCGGGCGAGTAGGCAATGAGCAGTTCTTC. This translates into CASSSGRVGNEQFF.